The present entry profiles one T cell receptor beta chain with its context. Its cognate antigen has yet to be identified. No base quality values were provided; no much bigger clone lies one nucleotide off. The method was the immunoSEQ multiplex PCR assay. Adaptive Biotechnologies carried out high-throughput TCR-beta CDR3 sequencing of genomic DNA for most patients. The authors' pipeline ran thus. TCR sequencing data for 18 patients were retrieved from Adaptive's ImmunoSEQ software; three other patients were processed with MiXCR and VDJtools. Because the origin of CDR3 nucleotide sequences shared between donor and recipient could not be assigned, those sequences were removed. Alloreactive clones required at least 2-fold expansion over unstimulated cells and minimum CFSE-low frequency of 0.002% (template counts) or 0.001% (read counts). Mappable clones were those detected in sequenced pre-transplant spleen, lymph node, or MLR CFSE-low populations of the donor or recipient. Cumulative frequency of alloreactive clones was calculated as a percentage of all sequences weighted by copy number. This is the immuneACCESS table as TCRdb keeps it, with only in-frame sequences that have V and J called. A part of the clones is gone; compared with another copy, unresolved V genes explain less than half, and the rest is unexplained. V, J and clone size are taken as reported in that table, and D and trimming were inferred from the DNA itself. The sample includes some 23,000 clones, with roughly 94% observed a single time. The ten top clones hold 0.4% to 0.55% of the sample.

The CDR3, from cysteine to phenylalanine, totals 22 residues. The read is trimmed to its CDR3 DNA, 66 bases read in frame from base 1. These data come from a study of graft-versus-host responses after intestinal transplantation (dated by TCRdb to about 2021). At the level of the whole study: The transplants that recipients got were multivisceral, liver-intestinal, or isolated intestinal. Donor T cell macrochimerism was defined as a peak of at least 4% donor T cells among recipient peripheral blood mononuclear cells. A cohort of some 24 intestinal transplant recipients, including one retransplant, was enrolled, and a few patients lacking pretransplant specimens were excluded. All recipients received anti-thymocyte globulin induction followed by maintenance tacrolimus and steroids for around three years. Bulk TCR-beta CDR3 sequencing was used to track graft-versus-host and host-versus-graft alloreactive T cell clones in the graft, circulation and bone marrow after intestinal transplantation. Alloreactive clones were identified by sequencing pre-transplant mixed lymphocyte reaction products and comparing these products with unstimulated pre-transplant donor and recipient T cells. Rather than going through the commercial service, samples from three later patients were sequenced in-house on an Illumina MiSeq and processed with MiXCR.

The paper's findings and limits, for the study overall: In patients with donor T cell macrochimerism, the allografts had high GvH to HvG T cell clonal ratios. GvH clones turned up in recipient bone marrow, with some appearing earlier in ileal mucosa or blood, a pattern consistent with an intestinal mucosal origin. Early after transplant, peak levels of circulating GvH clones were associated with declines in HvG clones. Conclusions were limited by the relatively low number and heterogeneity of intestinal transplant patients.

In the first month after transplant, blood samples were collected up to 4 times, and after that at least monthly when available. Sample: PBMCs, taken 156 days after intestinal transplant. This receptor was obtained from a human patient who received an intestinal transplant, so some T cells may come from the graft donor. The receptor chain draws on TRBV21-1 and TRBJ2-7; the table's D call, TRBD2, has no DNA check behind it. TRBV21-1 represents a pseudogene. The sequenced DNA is TGTGCCAGCAGCAAAGCGCTTTTTGCCGCTAGCGGGAGGGTCGAGTTATCCTACGAGCAGTACTTC. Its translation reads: CASSKALFAASGRVELSYEQYF.